One and the same sample provided the 25 T cell receptor beta chains below, sequenced in a study of human T cells and chemical hapten exposure. The time point here: patch test 1, 2 weeks after DPC sensitization. Treatment in this sample: therapeutic diphenylcyclopropenone sensitization with weekly scalp DPC. TCRdb re-analysed the RACE reads in MiXCR, keeping a single row per CDR3 protein. The data hold about 120,000 distinct CDR3 sequences, with 12% observed a single time. Sequencing used whole blood, obtained in connection with sensitization to the hapten diphenylcyclopropenone (DPC). The receptor source for this set is a woman between 50 and 59 years old with alopecia areata. Some clones in this sample may be carry-over from other donors' samples.

As DNA, the CDR3 is TGCGCCAGCAGCTTGGCCGGGATCCACACAGATACGCAGTATTTT. Translation: CASSLAGIHTDTQYF. The chain couples TRBV5-1 to TRBJ2-3; D is perhaps TRBD2 (5 bases). The CDR3 has 15 residues. Germline V gives CDR1 SGHRS, CDR2 YFSETQ. Trimming took 0 bases from V and 2 from J, leaving 10 bases between them.

This clonotype was observed at least ten times. This sequence joins TRBV6-6 and TRBJ1-1, with D unresolved. V lost 4 bases and J lost 11, with 26 bases in between. Germline-derived CDR1 and CDR2 are MNHNY and SVGAGI (reference sequence). The CDR3 runs 16 residues. CDR3 in DNA: TGTGCCAGCAGTTTTGGAATATTAACGGACGCCAGCCAGGCTTTCTTT. Residues: CASSFGILTDASQAFF.

There are a few counts of this clonotype. The CDR3 loop is CASSSQGTDTQYF. In nucleotides, the CDR3 is TGTGCCAGCAGTTCACAAGGCACAGATACGCAGTATTTT. The chain carries TRBV11-3 and TRBJ2-3; D is unresolved. V was shortened by 6 bases and J by 1 base, with 8 bases between the two germline ends. CDR3 length: 13 amino acids. CDR1 is SGHNT, CDR2 YENEEA, per germline.

A few counts support this clonotype. The chain joins TRBV4-1 to TRBJ2-3; D possibly corresponds to TRBD1 (6 bases). Germline V gene sequence: CDR1 MGHRA, CDR2 YSYEKL. The CDR3 is made up of 15 amino acids. Trimming cost V 4 bases and J 3 bases, with 14 bases left between them. Here the CDR3 DNA reads TGCGCCAGCAGCCTCCGGGACACGGGGACAGATACGCAGTATTTT. Amino acid sequence: CASSLRDTGTDTQYF.

This clonotype was observed a few times. In nucleotides, the CDR3 is TGTGCCAGCAGACCTGACAGGGGAAAAGCCACTGAAGCTTTCTTT. This translates into CASRPDRGKATEAFF. The chain joins TRBV6-5 to TRBJ1-1, with 8 bases identical to TRBD1. Per the germline V gene, CDR1 is MNHEY and CDR2 is SVGAGI. This CDR3 has 15 amino acids. Unmatched junction bases numbered 10, after V lost 6 bases and J lost 4 bases.

CDR3: CASSLGTGYGYTF. In DNA form, the CDR3 reads TGTGCCAGCAGTCTAGGAACAGGCTATGGCTACACCTTC. J is TRBJ1-2 and V is TRBV12-3 or TRBV12-4; possibly TRBD1 for D (5 bases). The CDR3 extends over 13 amino acids. The V end was cut by 5 bases, the J end by 4 bases, with 11 bases between.

This clonotype came up many times. The chain uses TRBV20-1 and TRBJ2-7; D might be TRBD2 (6 bases). Germline V gene data show CDR1 as DFQATT and CDR2 as SNEGSKA (reference sequence). V was pared by 0 bases and J by 2 bases, with 11 bases between. There are 14 residues in the CDR3. The CDR3 DNA reads TGCAGTGCTAGAGATCCGAGACTAGCCTACGAGCAGTACTTC. Translating it yields CSARDPRLAYEQYF.

Only a few counts were recorded for this clonotype. The chain has TRBV9 and TRBJ2-3, with D unclear. V lost 0 bases to trimming and J lost 0 bases, with 11 bases between them. Per germline, CDR1 SGDLS and CDR2 YYNGEE. There are 16 residues in the CDR3. The CDR3 DNA reads as TGTGCCAGCAGCGTAGGGCAGGAGTCTAGCACAGATACGCAGTATTTT. Protein sequence: CASSVGQESSTDTQYF.

This clonotype was found many times. The rearrangement links TRBV11-2 to TRBJ2-2, with 12 bases identical to TRBD2. This CDR3 spans 17 amino acids. Germline CDR1 and CDR2: SGHAT and FQNNGV. Trimming removed 3 bases from V and 2 bases from J; junction bases left unmatched: 4. The CDR3 DNA reads as TGTGCCAGCAGCTTGAGACTAGCGGGGGCCAACACCGGGGAGCTGTTTTTT. As protein: CASSLRLAGANTGELFF.

The chain uses TRBV20-1 and TRBJ2-1; D gene ambiguous. This CDR3 comprises 16 residues. Germline V gene lookup returns CDR1 DFQATT and CDR2 SNEGSKA (reference sequence). V was trimmed by 0 bases and J by 2 bases, leaving 14 bases between them. The CDR3 is CSARDGLTATYNEQFF. In DNA, the CDR3 is TGCAGTGCTAGAGATGGGTTAACTGCCACCTACAATGAGCAGTTCTTC.

This clonotype showed up many times. The V call is TRBV11-2, the J call TRBJ2-7; D gene unclear. This CDR3 comprises 15 residues. Germline V gene data show CDR1 as SGHAT and CDR2 as FQNNGV. V shed 3 bases and J shed 3 bases, with 15 bases lying between them. The CDR3: CASSLGWGVGYEQYF. CDR3 sequence (DNA): TGTGCCAGCAGCTTGGGGTGGGGTGTAGGCTACGAGCAGTACTTC.

The V gene is TRBV6-2 or TRBV6-3, the J gene TRBJ1-1; tentative D call: TRBD1 (6 bases). The V end was cut by 4 bases, the J end by 4 bases, with 10 bases between. Looked up from germline, CDR1 is MNHEY and CDR2 is SVGEGT. The CDR3 contains 13 residues. The DNA of the CDR3 is TGTGCCAGCAGTTTTCAGGGGCCCACTGAAGCTTTCTTT. Protein sequence: CASSFQGPTEAFF.

Many counts were recorded for this clonotype. This rearrangement joins TRBV7-9 to TRBJ1-6; the D gene is possibly TRBD1 (5 bases). This CDR3 has 16 amino acids. V dropped 5 bases and J dropped 8 bases, with 19 bases sitting between them. Germline lookup yields CDR1 SEHNR and CDR2 FQNEAQ (reference sequence). CDR3 bases: TGTGCCAGCAGCCCACCTTCGGGGGGTGTGTATTCACCCCTCCACTTT. The encoded protein is CASSPPSGGVYSPLHF.

This clonotype was found many times. The gene calls are TRBV11-2 and TRBJ2-2; D remains ambiguous. This CDR3 comprises 15 residues. Per germline, CDR1 SGHAT and CDR2 FQNNGV. V lost 6 bases and J 1 base, leaving 12 bases between the germline ends. CDR3 sequence reads: CASSSGMWNTGELFF. For the CDR3, the DNA is TGTGCCAGCAGTTCCGGAATGTGGAACACCGGGGAGCTGTTTTTT.

The table lists this clonotype with many counts. This chain uses TRBV18 with TRBJ1-1, with a possible D match to TRBD1 (5 bases). CDR1 and CDR2 (germline): KGHSH, LQKENI. This CDR3 comprises 17 residues. Trimming removed 1 base from V and 1 base from J, with 16 bases in between. The CDR3 loop reads CASSPLYVGQTNTEAFF. In nucleotides, the CDR3 is TGTGCCAGCTCACCACTTTACGTAGGACAAACGAACACTGAAGCTTTCTTT. The full variable domain, completed using reference TRBV18 and TRBJ1-1, is NAGVMQNPRHLVRRRGQEARLRCSPMKGHSHVYWYRQLPEEGLKFMVYLQKENIIDESGMPKERFSAEFPKEGPSILRIQQVVRGDSAAYFCASSPLYVGQTNTEAFFGQGTRLTVV.

The chain recombines TRBV5-4 with TRBJ2-3, with 7 bases lining up with TRBD2. Germline V gives CDR1 SGHNT, CDR2 YYREEE (reference sequence). The junction had 13 bases not matched to a gene; V was cut back by 1 base and J by 5 bases. The CDR3 spans 17 residues. The CDR3: CASSLRLSGATRDTQYF. The CDR3, as DNA: TGTGCCAGCAGCTTGAGATTGAGCGGGGCGACTCGAGATACGCAGTATTTT.

Of note for this clonotype: Mismatch with germline at one junction end may stem from a read error. The chain employs TRBV28 and TRBJ1-5; D is unclear. This CDR3 is 13 amino acids long. Germline V lookup: CDR1 MDHEN, CDR2 SYDVKM. CDR3 nucleotide sequence: TGTGCCACTGCTGAATATAGCAATCAGCCCCAGCATTTC. As protein: CATAEYSNQPQHF.

The chain joins TRBV29-1 to TRBJ2-3, with TRBD1 matching over 9 bases. CDR3 length equals 16 residues. Germline V gives CDR1 SQVTM, CDR2 ANQGSEA. J was trimmed by 0 bases and V by 0 bases; bases with no gene match: 4. The CDR3 loop reads CSVEDGTGTSTDTQYF. Written as DNA, the CDR3 is TGCAGCGTTGAAGACGGGACAGGGACTAGCACAGATACGCAGTATTTT.

V is TRBV28 and J is TRBJ2-7; D might be TRBD1 or TRBD2, each matching 6 bases. The V gene's germline CDR1 is MDHEN and CDR2 SYDVKM. The CDR3 spans 15 residues. Trimming took 5 bases from V and 3 from J, leaving 17 bases between them. This CDR3 is CASSPRQAGSYEQYF. CDR3 nucleotide sequence: TGTGCCAGCAGTCCGAGACAGGCGGGAAGCTACGAGCAGTACTTC.

The rearrangement joins TRBV6-2 or TRBV6-3 to TRBJ2-1; 12 bases map to TRBD2. With V trimmed by 6 bases and J by 2 bases, 5 bases remained unmatched. Germline-derived CDR1 and CDR2 are MNHEY and SVGEGT. This CDR3 has 16 residues. CDR3 sequence: CASRTPSGGAYNEQFF. The CDR3 DNA reads as TGTGCCAGCAGGACTCCTAGCGGGGGGGCCTACAATGAGCAGTTCTTC.

This chain joins TRBV28 and TRBJ1-1, with D hard to call. Trimming took 6 bases from V and 5 from J, leaving 10 bases between them. This CDR3 spans 12 amino acids. Germline V lookup: CDR1 MDHEN, CDR2 SYDVKM. The CDR3 is CASSSMDTEAFF. In DNA, the CDR3 is TGTGCCAGCAGCTCTATGGATACTGAAGCTTTCTTT.

This clonotype was detected many times. The chain couples TRBV12-3 or TRBV12-4 to TRBJ2-1; tentatively, D is TRBD2 (5 bases). This CDR3 is built from 14 residues. V was trimmed by 10 bases and J by 6 bases, leaving 19 bases between them. CDR3 sequence (DNA): TGTGCCACCACCCGGGATCAACGGGGCAATGAGCAGTTCTTC. Its translation is CATTRDQRGNEQFF.

The table lists this clonotype with many counts. The V gene is TRBV27, the J gene TRBJ1-5; D is unclear. Germline CDR1 and CDR2: MNHEY and SMNVEV (reference sequence). This CDR3 is 15 amino acids long. V lost 3 bases and J 0 bases, leaving 9 bases between the germline ends. DNA for the CDR3: TGTGCCAGCAGTTTTCTCGGAAGTAGCAATCAGCCCCAGCATTTT. Its translation is CASSFLGSSNQPQHF.

The chain joins TRBV4-3 to TRBJ2-1; D tentatively fits TRBD1 or TRBD2 (5 bases each). Trimming shortened V by 1 base and J by 3 bases, and 13 bases separated the two germline ends. This CDR3 has 16 amino acids. In germline, CDR1 is LGHNA, CDR2 YSLEER. The CDR3 is CASSQGGGRNYNEQFF. The DNA for the CDR3 is TGCGCCAGCAGCCAAGGGGGCGGGCGGAACTACAATGAGCAGTTCTTC.

This clonotype has ten or more counts. The DNA for the CDR3 is TGCAGCGTAATAGGAGTGGGGTACGAGCAGTACTTC. Residues: CSVIGVGYEQYF. The rearrangement joins TRBV29-1 to TRBJ2-7; unclear D gene. The CDR3 extends over 12 amino acids. V was cut by 6 bases and J by 4 bases, with 13 bases left in between. Germline lookup yields CDR1 SQVTM and CDR2 ANQGSEA.